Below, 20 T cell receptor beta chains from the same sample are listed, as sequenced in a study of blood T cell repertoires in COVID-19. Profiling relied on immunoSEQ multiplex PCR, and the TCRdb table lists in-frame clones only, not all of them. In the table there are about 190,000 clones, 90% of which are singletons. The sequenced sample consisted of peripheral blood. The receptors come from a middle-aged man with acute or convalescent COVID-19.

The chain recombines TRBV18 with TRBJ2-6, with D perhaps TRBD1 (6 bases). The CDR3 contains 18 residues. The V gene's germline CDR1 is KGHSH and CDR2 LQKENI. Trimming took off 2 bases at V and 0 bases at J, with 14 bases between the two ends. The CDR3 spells CASSPDDRPCSGANVLTF. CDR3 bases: TGTGCCAGCTCACCAGATGACAGGCCTTGCTCTGGGGCCAACGTCCTGACTTTC.

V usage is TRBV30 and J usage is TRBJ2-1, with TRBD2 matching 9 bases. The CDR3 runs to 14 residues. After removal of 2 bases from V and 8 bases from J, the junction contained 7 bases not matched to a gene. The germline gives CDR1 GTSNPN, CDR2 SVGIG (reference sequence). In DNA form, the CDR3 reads TGTGCCTGGAGTTCGGGACTAGCCATCCATGAGCAGTTCTTC. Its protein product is CAWSSGLAIHEQFF.

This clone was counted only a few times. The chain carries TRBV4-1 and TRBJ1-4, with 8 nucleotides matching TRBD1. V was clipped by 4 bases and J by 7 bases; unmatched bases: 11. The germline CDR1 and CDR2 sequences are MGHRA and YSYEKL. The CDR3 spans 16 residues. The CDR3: CASSPGGGQGLEKLFF. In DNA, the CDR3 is TGCGCCAGCAGCCCGGGGGGAGGACAGGGCCTTGAAAAACTGTTTTTT.

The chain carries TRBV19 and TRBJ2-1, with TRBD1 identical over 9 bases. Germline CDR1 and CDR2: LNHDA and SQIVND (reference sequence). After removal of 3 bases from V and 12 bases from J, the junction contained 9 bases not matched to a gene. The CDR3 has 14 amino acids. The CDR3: CASSIGTGSLGQFF. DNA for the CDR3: TGTGCCAGTAGTATCGGGACAGGGAGTCTCGGGCAGTTCTTC.

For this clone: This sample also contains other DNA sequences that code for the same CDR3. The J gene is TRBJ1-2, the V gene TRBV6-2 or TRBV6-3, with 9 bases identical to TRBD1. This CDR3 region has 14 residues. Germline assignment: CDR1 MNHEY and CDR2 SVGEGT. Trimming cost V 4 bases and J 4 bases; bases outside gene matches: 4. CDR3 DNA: TGTGCCAGCAGTTCGGGACAGGGTGGCTATGGCTACACCTTC. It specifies CASSSGQGGYGYTF.

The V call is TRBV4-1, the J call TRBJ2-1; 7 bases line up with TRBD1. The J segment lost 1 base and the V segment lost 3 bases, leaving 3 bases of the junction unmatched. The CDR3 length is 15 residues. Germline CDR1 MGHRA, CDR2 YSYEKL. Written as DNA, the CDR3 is TGCGCCAGCAGCCAGTTGACAGGGTCCTACAATGAGCAGTTCTTC. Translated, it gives CASSQLTGSYNEQFF.

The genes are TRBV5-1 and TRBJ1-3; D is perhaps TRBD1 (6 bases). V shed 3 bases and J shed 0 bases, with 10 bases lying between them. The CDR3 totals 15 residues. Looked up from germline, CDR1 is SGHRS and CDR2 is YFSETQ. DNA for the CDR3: TGCGCCAGCAGCTGGACAGCGGACTCTGGAAACACCATATATTTT. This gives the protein CASSWTADSGNTIYF.

CDR3 protein: CASRPRGANSGYTF. DNA for the CDR3: TGTGCCAGTAGGCCCCGGGGGGCGAATAGTGGCTACACCTTC. The chain combines TRBV19 with TRBJ1-2; D might be TRBD1 (6 bases). The V gene lost 6 bases and the J gene lost 7 bases, with 18 bases spanning the gap. Germline lookup yields CDR1 LNHDA and CDR2 SQIVND (reference sequence). This CDR3 has 14 residues.

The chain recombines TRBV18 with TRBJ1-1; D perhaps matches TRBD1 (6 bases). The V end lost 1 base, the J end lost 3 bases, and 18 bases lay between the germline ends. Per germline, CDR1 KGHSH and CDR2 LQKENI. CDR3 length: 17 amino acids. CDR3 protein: CASSPRFSPNRDTEAFF. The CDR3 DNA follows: TGTGCCAGCTCACCACGCTTCTCGCCTAACAGGGACACTGAAGCTTTCTTT.

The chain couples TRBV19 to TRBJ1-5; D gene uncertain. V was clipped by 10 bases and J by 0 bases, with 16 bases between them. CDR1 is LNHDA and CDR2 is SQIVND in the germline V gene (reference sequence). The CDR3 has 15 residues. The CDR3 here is CATNPGTYSNQPQHF. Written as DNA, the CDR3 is TGTGCCACCAACCCAGGAACCTATAGCAATCAGCCCCAGCATTTT.

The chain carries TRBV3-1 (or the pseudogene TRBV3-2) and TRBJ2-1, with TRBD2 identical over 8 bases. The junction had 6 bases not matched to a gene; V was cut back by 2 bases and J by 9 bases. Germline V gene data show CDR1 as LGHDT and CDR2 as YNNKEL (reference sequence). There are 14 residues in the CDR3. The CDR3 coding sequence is TGTGCCAGCAGCCAAATCAGCGGGAGTGGTGAGCAGTTCTTC. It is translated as CASSQISGSGEQFF.

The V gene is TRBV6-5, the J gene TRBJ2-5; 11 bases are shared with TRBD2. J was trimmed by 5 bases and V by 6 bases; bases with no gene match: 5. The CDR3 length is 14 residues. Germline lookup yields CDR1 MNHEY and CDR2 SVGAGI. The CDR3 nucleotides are TGTGCCAGCAGATTAGCGGGGGGGCCGGAGACCCAGTACTTC. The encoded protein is CASRLAGGPETQYF.

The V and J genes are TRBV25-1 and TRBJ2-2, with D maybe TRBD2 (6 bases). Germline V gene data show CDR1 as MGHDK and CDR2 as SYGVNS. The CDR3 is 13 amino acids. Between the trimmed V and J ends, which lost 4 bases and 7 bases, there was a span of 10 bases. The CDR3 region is CASSGLGGGELFF. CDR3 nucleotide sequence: TGTGCCAGCAGTGGTCTCGGGGGCGGGGAGCTGTTTTTT.

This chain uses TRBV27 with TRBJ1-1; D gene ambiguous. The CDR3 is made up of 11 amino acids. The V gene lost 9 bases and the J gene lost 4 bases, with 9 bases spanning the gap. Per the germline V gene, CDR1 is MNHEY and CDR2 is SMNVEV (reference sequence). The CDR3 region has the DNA TGTGCCAGTACGGCGGGCACTGAAGCTTTCTTT. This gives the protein CASTAGTEAFF.

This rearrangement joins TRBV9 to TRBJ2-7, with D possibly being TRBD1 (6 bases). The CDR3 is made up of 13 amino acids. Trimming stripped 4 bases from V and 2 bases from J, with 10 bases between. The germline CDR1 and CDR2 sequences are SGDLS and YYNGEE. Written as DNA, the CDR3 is TGTGCCAGCAGCCCAGGGACAACCTACGAGCAGTACTTC. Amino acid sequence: CASSPGTTYEQYF.

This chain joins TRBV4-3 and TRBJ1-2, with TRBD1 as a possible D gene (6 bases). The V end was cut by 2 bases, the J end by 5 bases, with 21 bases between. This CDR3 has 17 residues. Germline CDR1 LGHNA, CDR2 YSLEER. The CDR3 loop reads CASSQTPPGQISYGYTF. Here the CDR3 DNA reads TGCGCCAGCAGCCAAACCCCCCCCGGACAGATCTCTTATGGCTACACCTTC.

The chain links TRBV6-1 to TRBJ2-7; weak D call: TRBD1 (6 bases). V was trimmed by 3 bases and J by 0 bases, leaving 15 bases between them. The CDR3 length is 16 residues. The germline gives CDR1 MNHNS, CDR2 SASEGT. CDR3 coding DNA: TGTGCCAGCAGTGACGAAATCCAGGGGCCCTCCTACGAGCAGTACGTC. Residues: CASSDEIQGPSYEQYV.

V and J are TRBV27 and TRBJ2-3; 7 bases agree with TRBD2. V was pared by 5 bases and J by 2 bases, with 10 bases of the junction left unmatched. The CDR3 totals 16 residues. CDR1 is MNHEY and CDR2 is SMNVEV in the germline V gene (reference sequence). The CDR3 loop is CASSPLSSGYTDTQYF. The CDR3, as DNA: TGTGCCAGCAGTCCTCTCTCTAGCGGATACACAGATACGCAGTATTTT.

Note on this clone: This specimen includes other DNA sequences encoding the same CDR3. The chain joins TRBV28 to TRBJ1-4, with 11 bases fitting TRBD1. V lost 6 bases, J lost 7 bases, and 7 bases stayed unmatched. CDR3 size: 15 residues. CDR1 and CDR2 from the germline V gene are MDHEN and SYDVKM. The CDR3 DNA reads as TGTGCCAGCAGCAGCACCGGGACAGGGGGTGAAAAACTGTTTTTT. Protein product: CASSSTGTGGEKLFF.

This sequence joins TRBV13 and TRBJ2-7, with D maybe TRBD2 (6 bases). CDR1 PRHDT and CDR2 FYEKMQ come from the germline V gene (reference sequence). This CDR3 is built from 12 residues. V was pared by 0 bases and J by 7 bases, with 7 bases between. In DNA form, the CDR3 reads TGTGCCAGCAGCTTAGGCGGAGGGGAGCAGTACGTC. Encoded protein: CASSLGGGEQYV.